This TCR beta chain was identified in a study of lymphopenia after photon versus proton radiotherapy. Overall study findings and caveats: After lymphocyte nadir, photon-treated repertoires showed oligoclonal expansion, especially CD8+ Temra. Post-nadir TCR diversity decline inversely tracked overall survival among those who died. Photon-treated patients lost naive T cells and TCR diversity; proton-treated stayed stable.

With 7 bases removed from V and 1 base from J, the gap between germline ends came to 10 bases. The V gene's germline CDR1 is ENHRY and CDR2 SYGVKD. The CDR3 contains 13 residues. This clone appeared a few times. Its antigen is unidentified. Some clones are missing from TCRdb's copy, which holds only in-frame ones; the method was immunoSEQ multiplex PCR. The sample records around 70,000 clones, 85% to 95% being singletons. The chain couples TRBV10-3 to TRBJ1-1, with unresolved D. The TCR sequence derives from a woman aged 40 to 50 with cholangiocarcinoma. The sample in question was peripheral blood, obtained from a patient treated with photon-based radiotherapy. For the CDR3, the DNA is TGTGCCATCACTATACAGAGGAACACTGAAGCTTTCTTT. Protein product: CAITIQRNTEAFF.